Sequencing of this T cell receptor beta chain was carried out in a study of memory CD4+ T cells and cytomegalovirus serostatus. Broader study findings: Each of approximately 70 CMV-associated TCRbeta sequences occurred in one to five individuals.

Per the authors' pipeline: Out-of-frame sequences were removed, leaving a few million distinct TCRbeta sequences. Libraries were prepared by immunoSEQ multiplex PCR; TCRdb keeps only in-frame clonotypes and omits some of them. V, J and clone size are those of that table, while D and trimming were read from the DNA. The repertoire holds 75,000 to 90,000 clones, with 65% to 85% as singletons. Single viable CD3+CD4+CD8-CD45RO+ cells were sorted as the memory CD4+ T cells. With respect to this clone: Its antigen is still unknown.

The germline V and J ends were trimmed by 8 bases and 8 bases, with 15 bases remaining between them. Germline V gene lookup returns CDR1 MNHEY and CDR2 SVGAGI. The CDR3 contains 12 residues. The clonotype originates from an adult in good health and CMV-seronegative. The chain has TRBV6-5 and TRBJ1-2, with D hard to call. The sequenced sample was memory CD4+ T cells from blood. CDR3 sequence (DNA): TGTGCCAGCGGTGCCGCGGTTGGAGGCTACACCTTC. Protein sequence: CASGAAVGGYTF.